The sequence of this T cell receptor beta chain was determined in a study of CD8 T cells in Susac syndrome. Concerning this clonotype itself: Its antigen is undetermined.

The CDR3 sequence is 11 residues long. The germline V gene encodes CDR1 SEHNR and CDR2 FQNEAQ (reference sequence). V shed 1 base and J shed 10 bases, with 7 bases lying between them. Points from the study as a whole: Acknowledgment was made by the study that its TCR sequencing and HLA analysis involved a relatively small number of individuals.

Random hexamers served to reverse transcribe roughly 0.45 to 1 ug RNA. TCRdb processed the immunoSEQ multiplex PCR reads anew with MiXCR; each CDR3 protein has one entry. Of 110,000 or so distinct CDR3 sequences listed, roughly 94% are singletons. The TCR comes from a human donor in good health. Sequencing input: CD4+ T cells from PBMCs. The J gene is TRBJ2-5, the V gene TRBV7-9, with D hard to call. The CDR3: CASSLGSGQYF. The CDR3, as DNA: TGTGCCAGCAGCTTAGGGTCGGGCCAGTACTTC.